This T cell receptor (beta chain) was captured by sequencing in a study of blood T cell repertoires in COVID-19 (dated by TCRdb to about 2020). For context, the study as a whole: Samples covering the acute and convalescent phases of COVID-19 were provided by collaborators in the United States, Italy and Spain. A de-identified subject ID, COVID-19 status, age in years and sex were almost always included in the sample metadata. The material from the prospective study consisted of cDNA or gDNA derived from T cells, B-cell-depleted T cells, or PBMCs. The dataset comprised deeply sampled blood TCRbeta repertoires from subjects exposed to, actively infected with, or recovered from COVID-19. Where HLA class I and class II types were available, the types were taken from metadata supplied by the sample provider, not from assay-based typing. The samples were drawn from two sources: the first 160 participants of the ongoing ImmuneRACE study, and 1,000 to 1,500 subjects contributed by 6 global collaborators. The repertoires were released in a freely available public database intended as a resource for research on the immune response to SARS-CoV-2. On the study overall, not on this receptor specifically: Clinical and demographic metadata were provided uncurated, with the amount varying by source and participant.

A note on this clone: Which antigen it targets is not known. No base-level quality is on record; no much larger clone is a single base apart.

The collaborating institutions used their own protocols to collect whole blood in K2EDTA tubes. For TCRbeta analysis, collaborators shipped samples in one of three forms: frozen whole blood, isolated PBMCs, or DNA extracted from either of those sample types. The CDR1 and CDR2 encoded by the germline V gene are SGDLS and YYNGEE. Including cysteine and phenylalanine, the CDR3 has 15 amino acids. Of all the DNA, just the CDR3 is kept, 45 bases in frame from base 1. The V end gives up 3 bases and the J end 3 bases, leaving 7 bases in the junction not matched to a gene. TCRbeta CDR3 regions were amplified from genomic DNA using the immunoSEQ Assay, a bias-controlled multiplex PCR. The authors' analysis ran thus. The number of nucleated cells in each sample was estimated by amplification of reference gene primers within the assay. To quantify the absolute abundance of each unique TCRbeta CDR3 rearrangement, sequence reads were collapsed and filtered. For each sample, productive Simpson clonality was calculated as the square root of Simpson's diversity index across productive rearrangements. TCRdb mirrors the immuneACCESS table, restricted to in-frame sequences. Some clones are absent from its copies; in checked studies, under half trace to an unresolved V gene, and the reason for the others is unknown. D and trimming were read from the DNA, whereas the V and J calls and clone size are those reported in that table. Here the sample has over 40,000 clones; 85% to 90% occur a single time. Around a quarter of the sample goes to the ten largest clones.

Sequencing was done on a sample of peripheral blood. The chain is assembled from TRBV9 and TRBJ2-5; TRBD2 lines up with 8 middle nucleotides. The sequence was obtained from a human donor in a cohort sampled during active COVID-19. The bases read TGTGCCAGCAGCGCGAGCGGGAGTTCGAAAGAGACCCAGTACTTC. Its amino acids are CASSASGSSKETQYF.